This TCR beta chain comes out of a study of cytomegalovirus exposure and HLA in healthy donors. Findings and caveats of the study: The classifier, whose performance was assessed in both the original and validation cohorts, reportedly diagnosed cytomegalovirus status with high specificity and sensitivity. One later analysis, an examination of the 120 validation repertoires, found that first-cohort TCR clusters tended to co-occur in them. The investigators catalogued 150 or so TCR beta chains as cytomegalovirus-associated. In vitro experiments confirmed that three CMV-associated chains were specific for CMV antigens.

Assay: immunoSEQ multiplex PCR; the TCRdb copy retains only in-frame clones and omits some. The table lists about 220,000 clones, about nine tenths of them singletons. Details on this clone: The antigen remains unidentified.

The germline V gene has CDR1 SGDLS and CDR2 YYNGEE. The CDR3 runs to 14 residues. Trimming removed 1 base from V and 10 bases from J, with 15 bases in between. Sequencing was carried out using PBMCs. J is TRBJ2-1 and V is TRBV9; TRBD1 is a possible D gene (5 bases). This sequence was found in a woman aged 18-29 years in good health and CMV-seronegative. CDR3 DNA sequence: TGTGCCAGCAGCGTACAGGACACCGCCGGGGAGCAGTTCTTC. This encodes CASSVQDTAGEQFF.